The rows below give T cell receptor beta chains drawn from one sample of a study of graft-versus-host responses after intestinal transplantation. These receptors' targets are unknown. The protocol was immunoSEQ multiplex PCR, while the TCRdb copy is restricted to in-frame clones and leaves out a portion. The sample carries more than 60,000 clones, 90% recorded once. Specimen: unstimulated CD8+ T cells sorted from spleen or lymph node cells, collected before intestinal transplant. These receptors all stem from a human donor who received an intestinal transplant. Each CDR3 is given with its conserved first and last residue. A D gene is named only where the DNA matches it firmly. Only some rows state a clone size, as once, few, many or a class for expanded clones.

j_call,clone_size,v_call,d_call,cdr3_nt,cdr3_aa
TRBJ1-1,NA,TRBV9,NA,TGTGCCAGCAGTGCAGGGATGAACACTGAAGCTTTCTTT,CASSAGMNTEAFF
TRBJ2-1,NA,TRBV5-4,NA,TGTGCCAGCAGCGACACTAATGAGCAGTTCTTC,CASSDTNEQFF
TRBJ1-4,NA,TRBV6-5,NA,TGTGCCAGCAGTTACGATATAGGGGGGGCTAATGAAAAACTGTTTTTT,CASSYDIGGANEKLFF
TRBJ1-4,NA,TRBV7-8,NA,TGTGCCAGCAGCCATCATAGGGGAAGGGGTAATGAAAAACTGTTTTTT,CASSHHRGRGNEKLFF
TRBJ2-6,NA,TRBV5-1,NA,TGCGCCAGCAGCTTGGAGCCGGGAGCCCTCTCTGGGGCCAACGTCCTGACTTTC,CASSLEPGALSGANVLTF
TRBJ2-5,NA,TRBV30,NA,TGTGCCTGGAGTGTACGCAGGTTAGAGACCCAGTACTTC,CAWSVRRLETQYF
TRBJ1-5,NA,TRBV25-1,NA,TGTGCCAGCAGCCCCAGCGGGGAGAGCAATCAGCCCCAGCATTTT,CASSPSGESNQPQHF
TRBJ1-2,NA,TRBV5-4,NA,TGTGCCAGCAGCCCGACCCTGACAGCTGAGGGCTACACCTTC,CASSPTLTAEGYTF
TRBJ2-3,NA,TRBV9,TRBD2,TGTGCCAGCAGCGTTAGCGGGGTCTACACAGATACGCAGTATTTT,CASSVSGVYTDTQYF
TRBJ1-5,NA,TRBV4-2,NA,TGTGCCAGCAGCCAAGATGGGGCCACCGGCCAGCCCCAGCATTTT,CASSQDGATGQPQHF
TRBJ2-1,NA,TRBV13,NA,TGTGCCAGCACGAAGAGCAACGACAATGAGCAGTTCTTC,CASTKSNDNEQFF
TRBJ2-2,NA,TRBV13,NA,TGTGCCAGCAGCTTATTGCGAGTAAACACCGGGGAGCTGTTTTTT,CASSLLRVNTGELFF
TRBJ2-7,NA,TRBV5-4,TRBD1,TGTGCCAGCAGCTTACCTATCGGGACAGGTAGCTACGAGCAGTACTTC,CASSLPIGTGSYEQYF
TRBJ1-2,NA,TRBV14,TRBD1,TGTGCCAGCAGCCAAGTCGTTCCGGGACAGGGGGACTATGGCTACACCTTC,CASSQVVPGQGDYGYTF
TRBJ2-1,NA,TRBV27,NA,TGTGCCAGCACTCCCGTCGCCCCCTGGGGGGACAATGAGCAGTTCTTC,CASTPVAPWGDNEQFF
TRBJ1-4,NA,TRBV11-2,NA,TGTGCCAGCAGCTCCGGGGGGGAAGGGTACGAAAAACTGTTTTTT,CASSSGGEGYEKLFF
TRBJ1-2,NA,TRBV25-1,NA,TGTGCCAGCAGTGATTTGGCAGGCTTCTGGGGCTACACCTTC,CASSDLAGFWGYTF
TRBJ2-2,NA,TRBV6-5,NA,TGTGCCAGCAGTTACTCGAGAGCCGGGGAGCTGTTTTTT,CASSYSRAGELFF
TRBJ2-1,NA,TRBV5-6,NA,TGTGCCAGCAGCTTCACCAGGGCTGAGCAGTTCTTC,CASSFTRAEQFF
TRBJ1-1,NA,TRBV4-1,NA,TGCGCCAGCAGCTTCCCCCCAGGGGCTATGAACACTGAAGCTTTCTTT,CASSFPPGAMNTEAFF
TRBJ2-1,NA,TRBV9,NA,TGTGCCAGCAGCGTAGTTGGGGCGGCATACAATGAGCAGTTCTTC,CASSVVGAAYNEQFF
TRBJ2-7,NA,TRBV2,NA,TGTGCCAGCAGTATCACAGGGGGGGTCAACGAGCAGTACTTC,CASSITGGVNEQYF
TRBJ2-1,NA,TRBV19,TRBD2,TGTGCCAGTATTGAGCGGGGGCGTGGTGAGCAGTTCTTC,CASIERGRGEQFF
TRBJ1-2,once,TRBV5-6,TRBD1,TGTGCCAGCACCTTGGGGACAGACTATGGCTACACCTTC,CASTLGTDYGYTF
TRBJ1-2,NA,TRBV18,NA,TGTGCCAGCTCACCACCGGGAGAGAGCTATGGCTACACCTTC,CASSPPGESYGYTF
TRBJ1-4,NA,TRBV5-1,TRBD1,TGCGCCAGCAGCTCCCAGGGGACAGGGGTGGAAAAACTGTTTTTT,CASSSQGTGVEKLFF
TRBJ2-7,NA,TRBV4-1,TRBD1,TGCGCCAGCAGAGGGACAGGCGTAGAGCAGTACTTC,CASRGTGVEQYF
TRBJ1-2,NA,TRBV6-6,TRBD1,TGTGCCAGCCACGACGGGACAGCCTACTATGGCTACACCTTC,CASHDGTAYYGYTF
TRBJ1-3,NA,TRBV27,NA,TGTGCCAGCAGTTTATCAGGGGCTGGAAACACCATATATTTT,CASSLSGAGNTIYF